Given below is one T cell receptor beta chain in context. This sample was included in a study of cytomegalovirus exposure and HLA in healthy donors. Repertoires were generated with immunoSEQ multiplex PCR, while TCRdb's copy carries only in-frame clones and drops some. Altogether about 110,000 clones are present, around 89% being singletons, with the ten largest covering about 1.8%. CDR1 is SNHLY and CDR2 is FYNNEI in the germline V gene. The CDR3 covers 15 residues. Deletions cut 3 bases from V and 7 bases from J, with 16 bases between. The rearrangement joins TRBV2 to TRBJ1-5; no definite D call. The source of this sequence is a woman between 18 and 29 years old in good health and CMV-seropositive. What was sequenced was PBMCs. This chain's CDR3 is CASSDGLATEQPQHF. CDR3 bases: TGTGCCAGCAGTGATGGTTTGGCAACGGAGCAGCCCCAGCATTTT.